The clone carrying this T cell receptor beta chain was seen many times. This CDR3 contains 13 residues. V lost 2 bases and J lost 0, with 7 bases in between. Germline V lookup: CDR1 SQVTM, CDR2 ANQGSEA. TCRdb re-called the 5' RACE reads with MiXCR, one entry per CDR3 protein. Of about 40,000 distinct CDR3 sequences listed, approximately 20% were seen once; the top ten hold 2.5% to 3%. The sequenced sample was naive CD4+ T cells sorted from a lymph node. Subset: naive CD4+ T cells, CD4+CD45RA+CD25-. This rearrangement joins TRBV29-1 to TRBJ1-1; no reliable D call. The TCR sequence derives from a female donor with breast cancer. CDR3 loop: CSVEREMNTEAFF. The CDR3 DNA is TGCAGCGTTGAACGGGAAATGAACACTGAAGCTTTCTTT. The full variable domain, rest sourced from reference TRBV29-1 and TRBJ1-1, is SAVISQKPSRDICQRGTSLTIQCQVDSQVTMMFWYRQQPGQSLTLIATANQGSEATYESGFVIDKFPISRPNLTFSTLTVSNMSPEDSSIYLCSVEREMNTEAFFGQGTRLTVV.